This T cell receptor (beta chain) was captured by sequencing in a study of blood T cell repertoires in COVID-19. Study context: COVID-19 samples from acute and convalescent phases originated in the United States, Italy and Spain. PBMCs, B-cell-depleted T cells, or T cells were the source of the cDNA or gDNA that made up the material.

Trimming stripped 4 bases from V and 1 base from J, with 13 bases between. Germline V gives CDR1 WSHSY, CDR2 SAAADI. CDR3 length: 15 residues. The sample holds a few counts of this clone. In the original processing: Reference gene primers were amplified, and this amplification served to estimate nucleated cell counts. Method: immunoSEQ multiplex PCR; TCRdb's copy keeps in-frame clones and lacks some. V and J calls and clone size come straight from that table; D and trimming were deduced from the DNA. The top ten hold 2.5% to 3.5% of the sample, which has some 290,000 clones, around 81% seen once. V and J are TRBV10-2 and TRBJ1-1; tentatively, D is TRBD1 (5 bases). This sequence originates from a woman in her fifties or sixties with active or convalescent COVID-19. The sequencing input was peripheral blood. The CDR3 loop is CASSAGGEGNTEAFF. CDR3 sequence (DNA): TGCGCCAGCAGTGCCGGGGGGGAGGGGAACACTGAAGCTTTCTTT.